Each of the 5 T cell receptor beta chains below was sequenced from the same sample in a study of blood T cell repertoires in COVID-19. Produced via immunoSEQ multiplex PCR; TCRdb's table is partial and in-frame only. The sample contains 95,000 to 130,000 clones, 70% to 90% of which appear only once. Material for sequencing was peripheral blood. Receptors originate from a man aged 25-45 years with acute or convalescent COVID-19.

This sequence joins TRBV30 and TRBJ1-2; possible D gene TRBD1, 5 bases. The CDR3 length is 11 residues. CDR1 and CDR2 (germline): GTSNPN, SVGIG (reference sequence). Trimming removed 3 bases at V and 8 bases at J, with 10 bases between. DNA of the CDR3: TGTGCCTGGAGCGGGGGATACGGCTACACCTTC. This encodes CAWSGGYGYTF.

The chain uses TRBV7-3 and TRBJ2-1; the match to TRBD2 covers 9 bases. The CDR3 length is 19 residues. From germline, CDR1 is SGHTA and CDR2 FQGTGA. Germline trimming cut 5 bases from V and 7 bases from J; bases unmatched to any gene: 21. The CDR3 spells CASSPTDRRLGGRANEQFF. DNA of the CDR3: TGTGCCAGCAGCCCTACTGACAGGAGACTTGGCGGGAGGGCTAATGAGCAGTTCTTC.

This rearrangement joins TRBV2 to TRBJ1-5; 10 bases are shared with TRBD1. Germline-derived CDR1 and CDR2 are SNHLY and FYNNEI. V shed 8 bases and J 4 bases; nucleotides not matched to a gene: 8. This CDR3 comprises 15 residues. This CDR3 is CASGGTGEGNQPQHF. The CDR3 region has the DNA TGTGCCAGCGGGGGGACAGGGGAAGGAAATCAGCCCCAGCATTTT.

The V and J genes are TRBV11-2 and TRBJ1-4; the D gene is possibly TRBD1 (5 bases). Looked up from germline, CDR1 is SGHAT and CDR2 is FQNNGV. The CDR3 has 16 amino acids. Trimming took off 5 bases at V and 2 bases at J, with 15 bases between the two ends. Written as DNA, the CDR3 is TGTGCCAGCAGCCGAGCCACAGGTTTCACTAATGAAAAACTGTTTTTT. It codes for CASSRATGFTNEKLFF.

The table lists this clone with a few counts. V gene TRBV9 combines with J gene TRBJ2-5; D is uncertain. Germline CDR1 SGDLS, CDR2 YYNGEE. This CDR3 is 14 amino acids long. Trimming took off 2 bases at V and 2 bases at J, with 10 bases between the two ends. The CDR3 DNA reads as TGTGCCAGCAGCGTGGGCAGCATACAAGAGACCCAGTACTTC. This encodes CASSVGSIQETQYF.